This entry concerns a single TCR beta chain. V was pared by 3 bases and J by 7 bases, with 14 bases between. Germline CDR1 is SGHDT and CDR2 is YYEEEE. The CDR3 runs to 14 residues. This entry comes from a study of blood T cell repertoires in COVID-19. Sequencing was performed with immunoSEQ multiplex PCR; in TCRdb, only in-frame clones are kept and a portion is missing. Of tens of thousands of clones listed, 88% were seen once; the top ten hold over 4.5%. The rearrangement links TRBV5-6 to TRBJ1-5; unclear D gene. The sequenced sample consisted of peripheral blood. This receptor was obtained from a human donor in a cohort sampled during active COVID-19. CDR3 DNA: TGTGCCAGCAGCTCGGCCCCGAGGGAACAGCCCCAGCATTTT. Translating gives CASSSAPREQPQHF.